The 12 T cell receptor beta chains given below trace back to one sample, sequenced in a study of T cell changes during pregnancy in multiple sclerosis. Only in-frame clones appear in the TCRdb table, and some are missing; sequencing was by immunoSEQ multiplex PCR. The sample lists under 45,000 clones; around 90% were seen once. The sample was CD4+ T cells from peripheral blood mononuclear cells, taken in the second trimester of pregnancy. The receptors stem from a female donor with multiple sclerosis, enrolled in a pregnancy study.

This chain connects TRBV5-1 to TRBJ2-1; no clear D gene. V was clipped by 0 bases and J by 0 bases, with 7 bases between them. This CDR3 has 15 residues. The germline CDR1 and CDR2 sequences are SGHRS and YFSETQ. DNA for the CDR3: TGCGCCAGCAGCTTGGTGGAGAGCTCCTACAATGAGCAGTTCTTC. This sequence encodes CASSLVESSYNEQFF.

The chain uses TRBV6-1 and TRBJ1-4; D might be TRBD1 (5 bases). Germline CDR1 reads MNHNS; CDR2 reads SASEGT. Between the trimmed V and J ends, which lost 8 bases and 8 bases, there was a span of 15 bases. The CDR3 length is 13 residues. The CDR3 spells CASLGQRGEKLFF. In DNA form, the CDR3 reads TGTGCCAGCTTGGGTCAGCGGGGGGAAAAACTGTTTTTT.

The chain combines TRBV7-2 with TRBJ1-2, with TRBD1 identical over 7 bases. Germline loops: CDR1 SGHTA, CDR2 FQGNSA. CDR3 length: 13 residues. V dropped 4 bases and J dropped 7; count of bases not matched to a gene: 6. CDR3 sequence reads: CASSSRQGVGYTF. CDR3 DNA: TGTGCCAGCAGCTCCAGACAGGGAGTTGGCTACACCTTC.

The chain uses TRBV14 and TRBJ2-5; 13 bases agree with TRBD2. The germline gives CDR1 SGHDN, CDR2 FVKESK. V trimming: 0 bases; J trimming: 1 base; junction bases outside the gene matches: 8. This CDR3 is built from 19 residues. DNA of the CDR3: TGTGCCAGCAGCCAAGATCCGGGACTAGCGGGGACGGCCCAAGAGACCCAGTACTTC. As protein: CASSQDPGLAGTAQETQYF.

This clone occurred a few times. This chain connects TRBV5-1 to TRBJ2-7; TRBD2 matches at 12 bases. CDR3 length equals 14 residues. CDR1 SGHRS and CDR2 YFSETQ come from the germline V gene. Trimming at V came to 4 bases and at J to 3 bases, leaving 2 bases not matched to a gene. CDR3 sequence (DNA): TGCGCCAGCAGCCCGACTAGCGGGGGCTACGAGCAGTACTTC. Translation gives CASSPTSGGYEQYF. Filled out from reference TRBV5-1 and TRBJ2-7, the complete variable domain reads KAGVTQTPRYLIKTRGQQVTLSCSPISGHRSVSWYQQTPGQGLQFLFEYFSETQRNKGNFPGRFSGRQFSNSRSEMNVSTLELGDSALYLCASSPTSGGYEQYFGPGTRLTVT.

This clone was counted between two and nine times. The junction and the germline gene differ at one end; a read error may be behind it. The chain has TRBV13 and TRBJ1-3, with D possibly being TRBD1 (5 bases). CDR3 length: 14 amino acids. CDR1 PRHDT and CDR2 FYEKMQ come from the germline V gene (reference sequence). CDR3 region: CASGFWGPGNTIYF. The CDR3 nucleotides are TGTGCCAGCGGCTTCTGGGGCCCTGGAAACACCATATATTTT.

The chain recombines TRBV19 with TRBJ2-1; 11 nucleotides align to TRBD1. CDR1 and CDR2 (germline): LNHDA, SQIVND (reference sequence). CDR3 length: 14 amino acids. V lost 10 bases, J lost 6 bases, and 8 bases stayed unmatched. The CDR3: CATGAGQGANEQFF. The CDR3 nucleotides read TGTGCCACCGGTGCCGGACAGGGGGCCAATGAGCAGTTCTTC. The full variable domain, in which reference TRBV19 and TRBJ2-1 provide the parts outside the CDR3, is DGGITQSPKYLFRKEGQNVTLSCEQNLNHDAMYWYRQDPGQGLRLIYYSQIVNDFQKGDIAEGYSVSREKKESFPLTVTSAQKNPTAFYLCATGAGQGANEQFFGPGTRLTVL.

The V call is TRBV5-1, the J call TRBJ1-1; 8 bases map to TRBD1. Trimming cost V 4 bases and J 1 base; bases outside gene matches: 6. CDR1 and CDR2 (germline): SGHRS, YFSETQ. The CDR3 runs to 15 residues. In DNA form, the CDR3 reads TGCGCCAGCAGCCCGGACGGGACAGGGAACACTGAAGCTTTCTTT. Translating it yields CASSPDGTGNTEAFF.

The chain carries TRBV7-3 and TRBJ2-1; 12 nucleotides match TRBD2. After removal of 5 bases from V and 5 bases from J, the junction contained 1 base not matched to a gene. Germline CDR1 is SGHTA and CDR2 is FQGTGA. CDR3 length: 14 amino acids. The chain's CDR3 is CASSGLAGNNEQFF. CDR3 nucleotides: TGTGCCAGCAGCGGACTAGCGGGAAACAATGAGCAGTTCTTC.

The chain links TRBV5-1 to TRBJ2-2; maybe TRBD1 (6 bases). V was cut by 0 bases and J by 2 bases, with 11 bases left in between. The CDR3 length is 16 residues. CDR1 is SGHRS, CDR2 YFSETQ, per germline. For the CDR3, the DNA is TGCGCCAGCAGCTTGGTTGGGGACATAAACACCGGGGAGCTGTTTTTT. It is translated as CASSLVGDINTGELFF.

The chain joins TRBV5-4 to TRBJ2-5, with 7 positions matching TRBD1. This CDR3 is 15 amino acids long. With V trimmed by 2 bases and J by 5 bases, 9 bases remained unmatched. From germline, CDR1 is SGHNT and CDR2 YYREEE (reference sequence). The CDR3 is CASSLRQGPYETQYF. The CDR3 bases are TGTGCCAGCAGCTTAAGACAGGGCCCCTATGAGACCCAGTACTTC.

The chain uses TRBV27 and TRBJ2-7; 10 bases are a match to TRBD1. The CDR3 length is 20 residues. The V segment lost 8 bases and the J segment 0 bases; nucleotides outside the gene matches: 22. CDR1 and CDR2 from the germline V gene are MNHEY and SMNVEV (reference sequence). The CDR3 spells CASAKPGQGQRPPSSYEQYF. The CDR3 DNA is TGTGCCAGCGCTAAACCGGGACAGGGGCAGCGCCCCCCAAGCTCCTACGAGCAGTACTTC.